This TCR beta chain was sequenced in a study of blood T cell repertoires in COVID-19. Study details: The United States, Italy and Spain provided the acute and convalescent COVID-19 samples. T cells, B-cell-depleted T cells, or PBMCs provided the cDNA or gDNA that served as material.

CDR1 and CDR2 (germline): KGHDR, SFDVKD. The CDR3 runs to 14 residues. V gave up 2 bases and J gave up 1 base, with 7 bases separating them. In the authors' workflow: Amplified reference gene primers provided the basis for estimating nucleated cell counts. Sequencing was performed with immunoSEQ multiplex PCR; in TCRdb, only in-frame clones are kept and a portion is missing. V and J calls and clone size are those listed in that table; D and trimming were worked out from the DNA. Among around 250,000 clones listed, roughly 88% were seen once. The sequencing sample was made of peripheral blood. The chain joins TRBV24-1 to TRBJ1-2; no firm D call. This receptor was taken from a woman younger than 45 with active or convalescent COVID-19. This CDR3 reads CATSDSVYNYGYTF. CDR3 nucleotide sequence: TGTGCCACCAGTGATTCCGTGTATAACTATGGCTACACCTTC.